This TCR beta chain was documented in a study of graft-versus-host responses after intestinal transplantation. Study-level background: Every recipient had anti-thymocyte globulin induction and 2 to 4 years of tacrolimus plus steroids. Points from the study as a whole: GvH clones turned up in recipient marrow; some had shown up first in ileum or blood. Graft-donor T cell macrochimerism coincided with high graft-versus-host to host-versus-graft clonal ratios in allografts. Association was observed between peak circulating GvH clone levels and early post-transplant HvG declines.

Remarks on this clone: Its antigen is undetermined.

TCRdb's copy holds only in-frame clones and misses some; the assay was immunoSEQ multiplex PCR. The data hold about 90,000 clones, with roughly 90% observed a single time. J lost 2 bases, V lost 3 bases, and 2 bases had no gene match. The CDR3 sequence is 15 residues long. Germline V gene lookup returns CDR1 SEHNR and CDR2 FQNEAQ (reference sequence). The chain joins TRBV7-9 to TRBJ2-1; 9 bases map to TRBD1. This material consisted of unstimulated CD8+ T cells sorted from spleen or lymph node cells, taken before intestinal transplant. The source is a human donor who received an intestinal transplant. The CDR3 bases are TGTGCCAGCAGCTTGACAGGGGGGACCTACAATGAGCAGTTCTTC. Its protein is CASSLTGGTYNEQFF.